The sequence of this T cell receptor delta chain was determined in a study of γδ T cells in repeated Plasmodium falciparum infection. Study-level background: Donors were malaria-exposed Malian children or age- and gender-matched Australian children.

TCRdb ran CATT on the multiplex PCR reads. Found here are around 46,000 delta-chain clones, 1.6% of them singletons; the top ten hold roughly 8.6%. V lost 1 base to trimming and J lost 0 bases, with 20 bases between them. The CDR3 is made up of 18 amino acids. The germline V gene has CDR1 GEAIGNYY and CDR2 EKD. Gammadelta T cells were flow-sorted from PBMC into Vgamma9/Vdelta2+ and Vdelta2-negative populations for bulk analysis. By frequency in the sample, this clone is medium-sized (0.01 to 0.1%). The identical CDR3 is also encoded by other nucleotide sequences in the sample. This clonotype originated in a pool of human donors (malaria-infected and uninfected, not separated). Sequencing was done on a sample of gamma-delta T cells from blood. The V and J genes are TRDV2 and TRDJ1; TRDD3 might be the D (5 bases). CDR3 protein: CACDTSTTWAPYTDKLIF. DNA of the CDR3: TGTGCCTGTGACACATCTACGACCTGGGCCCCGTACACCGATAAACTCATCTTT.